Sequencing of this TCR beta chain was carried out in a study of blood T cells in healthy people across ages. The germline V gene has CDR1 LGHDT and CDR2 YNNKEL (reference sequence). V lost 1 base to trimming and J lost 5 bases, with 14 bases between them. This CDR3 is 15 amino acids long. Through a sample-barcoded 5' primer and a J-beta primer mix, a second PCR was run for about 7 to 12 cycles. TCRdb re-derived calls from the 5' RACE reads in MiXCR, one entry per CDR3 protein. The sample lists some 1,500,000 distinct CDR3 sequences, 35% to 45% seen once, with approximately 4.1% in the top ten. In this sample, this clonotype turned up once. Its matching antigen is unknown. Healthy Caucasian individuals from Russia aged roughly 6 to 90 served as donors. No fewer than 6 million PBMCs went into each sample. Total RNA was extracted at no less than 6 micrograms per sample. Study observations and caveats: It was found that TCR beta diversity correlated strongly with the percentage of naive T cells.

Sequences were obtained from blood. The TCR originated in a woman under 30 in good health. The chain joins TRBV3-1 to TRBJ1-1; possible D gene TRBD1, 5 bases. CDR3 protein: CASSQGSGLDTEAFF. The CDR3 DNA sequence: TGTGCCAGCAGCCAAGGTTCAGGGCTCGATACTGAAGCTTTCTTT.